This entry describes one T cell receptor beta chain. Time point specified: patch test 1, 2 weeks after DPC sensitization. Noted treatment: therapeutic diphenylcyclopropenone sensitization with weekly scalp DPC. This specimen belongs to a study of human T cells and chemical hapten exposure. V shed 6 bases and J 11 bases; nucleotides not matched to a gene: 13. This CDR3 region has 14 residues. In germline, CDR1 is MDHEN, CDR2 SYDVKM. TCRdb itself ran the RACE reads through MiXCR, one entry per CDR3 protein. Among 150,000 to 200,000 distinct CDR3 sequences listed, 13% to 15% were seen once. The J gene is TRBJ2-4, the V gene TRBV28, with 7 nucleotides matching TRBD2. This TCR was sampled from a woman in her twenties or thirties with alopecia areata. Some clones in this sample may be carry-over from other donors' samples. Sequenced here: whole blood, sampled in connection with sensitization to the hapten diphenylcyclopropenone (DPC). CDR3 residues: CASSRGRGGPVQYF. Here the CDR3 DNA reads TGTGCCAGCAGCCGGGGGAGGGGCGGACCCGTTCAGTACTTC.